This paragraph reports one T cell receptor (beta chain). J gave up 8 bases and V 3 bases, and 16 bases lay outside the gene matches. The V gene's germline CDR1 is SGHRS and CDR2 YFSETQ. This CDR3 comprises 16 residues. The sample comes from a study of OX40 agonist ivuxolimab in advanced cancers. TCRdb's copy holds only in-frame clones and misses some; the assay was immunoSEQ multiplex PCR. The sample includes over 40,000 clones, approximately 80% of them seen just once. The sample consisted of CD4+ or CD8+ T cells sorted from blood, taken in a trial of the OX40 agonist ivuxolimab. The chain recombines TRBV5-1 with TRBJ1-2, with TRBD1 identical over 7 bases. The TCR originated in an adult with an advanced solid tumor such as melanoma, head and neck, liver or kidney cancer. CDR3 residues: CASSSSGGGGVLGYTF. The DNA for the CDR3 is TGCGCCAGCAGCTCAAGCGGTGGAGGGGGCGTTCTGGGCTACACCTTC.